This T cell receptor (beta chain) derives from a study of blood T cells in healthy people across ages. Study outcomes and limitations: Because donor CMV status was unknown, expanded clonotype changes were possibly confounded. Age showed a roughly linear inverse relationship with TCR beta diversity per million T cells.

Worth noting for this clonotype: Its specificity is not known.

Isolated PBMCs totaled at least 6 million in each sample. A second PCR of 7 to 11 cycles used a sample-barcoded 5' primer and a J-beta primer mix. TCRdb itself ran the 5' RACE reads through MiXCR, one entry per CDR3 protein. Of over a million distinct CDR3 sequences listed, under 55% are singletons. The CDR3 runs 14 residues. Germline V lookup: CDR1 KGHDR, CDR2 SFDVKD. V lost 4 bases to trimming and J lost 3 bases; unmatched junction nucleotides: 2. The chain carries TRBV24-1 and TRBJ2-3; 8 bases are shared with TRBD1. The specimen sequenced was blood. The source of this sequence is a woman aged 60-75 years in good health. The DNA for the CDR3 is TGTGCCACCAGTGACCACAGGGGGACAGATACGCAGTATTTT. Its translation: CATSDHRGTDTQYF.